The entry below describes one T cell receptor beta chain. This entry belongs to a study of blood T cell repertoires in COVID-19. The CDR3 is made up of 16 amino acids. J lost 4 bases, V lost 7 bases, and 8 bases had no gene match. CDR1 is LNHDA and CDR2 is SQIVND in the germline V gene (reference sequence). Authors' analysis steps: The assay estimated nucleated cells by amplifying reference gene primers. The assay was immunoSEQ multiplex PCR, and TCRdb's table has in-frame clones only and misses some. V, J and clone size were drawn from that table, and D and trimming were deduced from the DNA. The sample contains a few hundred thousand clones, roughly 86% of which appear only once.

The gene calls are TRBV19 and TRBJ2-2, with 11 nucleotides matching TRBD2. Sequencing used peripheral blood. This clonotype originated in a woman between 45 and 65 years old with COVID-19, enrolled during active disease. The CDR3 loop is CASTQTSGALTGELFF. The CDR3 DNA reads TGTGCCAGTACCCAGACTAGCGGGGCCCTCACCGGGGAGCTGTTTTTT.